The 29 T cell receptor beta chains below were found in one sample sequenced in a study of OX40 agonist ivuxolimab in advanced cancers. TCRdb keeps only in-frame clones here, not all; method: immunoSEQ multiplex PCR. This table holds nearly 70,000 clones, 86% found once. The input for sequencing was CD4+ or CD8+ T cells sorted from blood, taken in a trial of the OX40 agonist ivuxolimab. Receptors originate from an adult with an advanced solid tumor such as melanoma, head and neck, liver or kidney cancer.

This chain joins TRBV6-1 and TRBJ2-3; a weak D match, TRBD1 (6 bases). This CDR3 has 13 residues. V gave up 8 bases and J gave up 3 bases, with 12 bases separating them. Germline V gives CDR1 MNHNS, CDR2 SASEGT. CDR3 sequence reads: CASDRTRTDTQYF. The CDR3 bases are TGTGCCAGCGACAGGACGCGGACAGATACGCAGTATTTT.

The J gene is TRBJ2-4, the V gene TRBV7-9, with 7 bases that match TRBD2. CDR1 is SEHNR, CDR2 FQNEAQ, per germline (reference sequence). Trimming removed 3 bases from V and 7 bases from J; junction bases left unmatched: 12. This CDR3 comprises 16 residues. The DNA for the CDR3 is TGTGCCAGCAGCTTGTTCATGGGGGGGAGTCTTAACATTCAGTACTTC. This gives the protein CASSLFMGGSLNIQYF.

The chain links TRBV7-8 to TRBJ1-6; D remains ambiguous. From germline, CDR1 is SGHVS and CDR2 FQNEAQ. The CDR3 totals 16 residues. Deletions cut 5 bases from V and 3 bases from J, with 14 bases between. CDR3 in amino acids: CASSRGMGSYNSPLHF. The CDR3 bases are TGTGCCAGCAGCAGAGGCATGGGCAGCTATAATTCACCCCTCCACTTT.

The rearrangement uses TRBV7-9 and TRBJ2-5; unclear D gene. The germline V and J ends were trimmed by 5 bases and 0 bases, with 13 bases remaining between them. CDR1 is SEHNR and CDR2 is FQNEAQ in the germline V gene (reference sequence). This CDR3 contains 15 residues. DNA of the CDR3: TGTGCCAGCAGCCCCCCAGGAGACGACCAAGAGACCCAGTACTTC. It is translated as CASSPPGDDQETQYF.

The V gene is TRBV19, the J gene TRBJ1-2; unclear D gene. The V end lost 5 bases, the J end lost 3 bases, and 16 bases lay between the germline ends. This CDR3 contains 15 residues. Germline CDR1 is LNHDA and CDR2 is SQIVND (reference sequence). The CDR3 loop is CASSPDLLTDYGYTF. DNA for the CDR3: TGTGCCAGTAGTCCAGACCTACTAACCGACTATGGCTACACCTTC.

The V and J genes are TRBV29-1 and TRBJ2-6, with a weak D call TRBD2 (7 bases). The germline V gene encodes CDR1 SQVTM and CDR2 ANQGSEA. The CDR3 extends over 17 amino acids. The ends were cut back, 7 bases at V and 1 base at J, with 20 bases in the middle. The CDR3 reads CSATNGGRGSGANVLTF. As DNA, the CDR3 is TGCAGCGCCACTAACGGGGGGCGCGGATCTGGGGCCAACGTCCTGACTTTC.

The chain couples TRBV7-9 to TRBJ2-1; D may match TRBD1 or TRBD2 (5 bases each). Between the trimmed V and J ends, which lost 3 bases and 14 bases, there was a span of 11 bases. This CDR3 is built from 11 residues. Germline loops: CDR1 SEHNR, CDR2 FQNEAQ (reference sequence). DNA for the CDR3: TGTGCCAGCAGCTTTGAGGGGCCCGAGTTCTTC. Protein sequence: CASSFEGPEFF.

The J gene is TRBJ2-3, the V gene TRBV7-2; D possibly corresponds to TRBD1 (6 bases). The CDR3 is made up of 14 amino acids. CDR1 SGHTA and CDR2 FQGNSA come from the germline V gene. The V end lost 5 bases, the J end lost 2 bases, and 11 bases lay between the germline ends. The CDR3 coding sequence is TGTGCCAGCAGCATGCGACAGGCCACAGATACGCAGTATTTT. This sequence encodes CASSMRQATDTQYF.

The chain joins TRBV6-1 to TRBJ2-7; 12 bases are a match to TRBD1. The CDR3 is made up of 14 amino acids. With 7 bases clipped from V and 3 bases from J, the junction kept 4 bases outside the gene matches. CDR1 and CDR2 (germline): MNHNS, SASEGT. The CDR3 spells CASNRDRGHYEQYF. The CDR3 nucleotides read TGTGCCAGCAACAGGGACAGGGGGCACTACGAGCAGTACTTC.

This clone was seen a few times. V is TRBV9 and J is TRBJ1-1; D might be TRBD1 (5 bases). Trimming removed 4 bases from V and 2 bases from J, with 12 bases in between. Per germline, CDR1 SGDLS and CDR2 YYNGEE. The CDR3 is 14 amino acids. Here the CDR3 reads CASSPRTSNTEAFF. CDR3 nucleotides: TGTGCCAGCAGCCCCCGGACAAGTAACACTGAAGCTTTCTTT.

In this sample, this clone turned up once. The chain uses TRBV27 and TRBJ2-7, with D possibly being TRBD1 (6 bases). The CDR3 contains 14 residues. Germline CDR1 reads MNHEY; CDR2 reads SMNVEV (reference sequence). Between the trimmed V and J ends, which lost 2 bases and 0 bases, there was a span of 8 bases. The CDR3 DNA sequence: TGTGCCAGCAGTTTAAGACAGGCCTCCTACGAGCAGTACTTC. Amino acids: CASSLRQASYEQYF.

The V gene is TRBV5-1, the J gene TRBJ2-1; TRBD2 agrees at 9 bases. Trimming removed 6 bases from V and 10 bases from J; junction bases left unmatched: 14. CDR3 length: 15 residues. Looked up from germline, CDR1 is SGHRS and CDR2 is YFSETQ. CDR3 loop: CASIKRGAGGVEQFF. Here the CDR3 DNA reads TGCGCCAGCATTAAAAGGGGAGCGGGGGGCGTAGAGCAGTTCTTC.

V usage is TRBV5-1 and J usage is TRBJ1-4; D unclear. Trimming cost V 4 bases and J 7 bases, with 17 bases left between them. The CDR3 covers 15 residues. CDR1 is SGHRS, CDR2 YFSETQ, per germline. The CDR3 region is CASSLLGGVAEKLFF. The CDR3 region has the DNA TGCGCCAGCAGCCTCCTCGGTGGGGTGGCTGAAAAACTGTTTTTT.

DNA of the CDR3: TGTGCCAGCAGCTTAGACCCGGAGCCTAACTATGGCTACACCTTC. This translates into CASSLDPEPNYGYTF. V is TRBV11-3 and J is TRBJ1-2, with D uncertain. Trimming pared 0 bases from V and 0 bases from J, leaving 8 bases between. Germline assignment: CDR1 SGHNT and CDR2 YENEEA. The CDR3 consists of 15 residues.

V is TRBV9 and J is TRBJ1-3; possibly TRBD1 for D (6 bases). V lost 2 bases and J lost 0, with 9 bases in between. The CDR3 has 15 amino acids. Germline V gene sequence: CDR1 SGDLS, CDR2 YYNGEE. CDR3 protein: CASSVTGTSGNTIYF. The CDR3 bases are TGTGCCAGCAGCGTTACAGGGACCTCTGGAAACACCATATATTTT.

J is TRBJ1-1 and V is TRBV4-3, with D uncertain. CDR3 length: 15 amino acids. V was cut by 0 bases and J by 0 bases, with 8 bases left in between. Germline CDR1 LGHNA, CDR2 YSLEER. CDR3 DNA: TGCGCCAGCAGCCAAGAGGGGTACATGAACACTGAAGCTTTCTTT. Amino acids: CASSQEGYMNTEAFF.

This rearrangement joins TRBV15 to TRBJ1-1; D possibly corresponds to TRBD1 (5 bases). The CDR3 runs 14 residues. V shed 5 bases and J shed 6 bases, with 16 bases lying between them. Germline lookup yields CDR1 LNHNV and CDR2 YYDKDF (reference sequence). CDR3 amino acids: CATSGRGRTSEAFF. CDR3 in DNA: TGTGCCACCAGCGGTCGGGGGAGGACTTCTGAAGCTTTCTTT. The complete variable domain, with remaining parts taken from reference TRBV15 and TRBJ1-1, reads DAMVIQNPRYQVTQFGKPVTLSCSQTLNHNVMYWYQQKSSQAPKLLFHYYDKDFNNEADTPDNFQSRRPNTSFCFLDIRSPGLGDTAMYLCATSGRGRTSEAFFGQGTRLTVV.

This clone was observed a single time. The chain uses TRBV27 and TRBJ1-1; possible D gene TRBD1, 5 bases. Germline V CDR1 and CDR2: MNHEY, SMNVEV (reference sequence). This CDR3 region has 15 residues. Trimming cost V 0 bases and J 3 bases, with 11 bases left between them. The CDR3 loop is CASSLSSSGDTEAFF. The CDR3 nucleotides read TGTGCCAGCAGTTTATCGAGCTCGGGGGACACTGAAGCTTTCTTT.

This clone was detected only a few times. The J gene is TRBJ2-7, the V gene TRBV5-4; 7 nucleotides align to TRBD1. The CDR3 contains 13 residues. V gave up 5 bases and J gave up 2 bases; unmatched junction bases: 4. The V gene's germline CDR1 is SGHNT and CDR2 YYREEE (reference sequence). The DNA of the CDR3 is TGTGCCAGCAGTTCGACAGGGACCTACGAGCAGTACTTC. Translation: CASSSTGTYEQYF.

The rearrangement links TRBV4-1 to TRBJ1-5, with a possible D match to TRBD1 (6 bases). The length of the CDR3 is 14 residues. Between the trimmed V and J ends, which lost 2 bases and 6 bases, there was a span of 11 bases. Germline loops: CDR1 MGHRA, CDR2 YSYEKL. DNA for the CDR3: TGCGCCAGCAGCCAAACAGGGAGGGCTCAGCCCCAGCATTTT. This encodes CASSQTGRAQPQHF.

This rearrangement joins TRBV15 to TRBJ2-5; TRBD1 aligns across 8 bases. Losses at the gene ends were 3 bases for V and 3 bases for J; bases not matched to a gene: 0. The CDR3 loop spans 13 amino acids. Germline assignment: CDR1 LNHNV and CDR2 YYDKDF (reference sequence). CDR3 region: CATSRTGEETQYF. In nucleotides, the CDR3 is TGTGCCACCAGCAGGACAGGGGAAGAGACCCAGTACTTC.

CDR3 sequence (DNA): TGCGCCAGCAGCCAAGATCTAGTGGATGGGAACACTGAAGCTTTCTTT. Amino acids: CASSQDLVDGNTEAFF. This chain uses TRBV4-1 with TRBJ1-1; D gene unclear. Deletions cut 0 bases from V and 1 base from J, with 12 bases between. The CDR3 totals 16 residues. Germline V gene lookup returns CDR1 MGHRA and CDR2 YSYEKL.

DNA of the CDR3: TGTGCCAGCAGCGGACAAGTAGCAACTAATGAAAAACTGTTTTTT. This gives the protein CASSGQVATNEKLFF. The chain employs TRBV5-8 and TRBJ1-4; perhaps TRBD1 as D (5 bases). V lost 4 bases, J lost 0 bases, and 10 bases lay in between. The V gene's germline CDR1 is SGHTS and CDR2 YDEGEE. This CDR3 is 15 amino acids long.

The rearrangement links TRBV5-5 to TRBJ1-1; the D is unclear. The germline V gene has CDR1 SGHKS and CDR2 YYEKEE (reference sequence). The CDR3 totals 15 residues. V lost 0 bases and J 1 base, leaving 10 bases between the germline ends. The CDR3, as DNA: TGTGCCAGCAGCTTGGAGGCGATACCGAACACTGAAGCTTTCTTT. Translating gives CASSLEAIPNTEAFF.

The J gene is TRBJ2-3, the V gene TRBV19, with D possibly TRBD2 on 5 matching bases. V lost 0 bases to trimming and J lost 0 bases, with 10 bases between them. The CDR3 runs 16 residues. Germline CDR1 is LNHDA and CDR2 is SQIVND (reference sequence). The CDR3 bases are TGTGCCAGTAGTATAGATCTAGGCGGGAGCACAGATACGCAGTATTTT. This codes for CASSIDLGGSTDTQYF.

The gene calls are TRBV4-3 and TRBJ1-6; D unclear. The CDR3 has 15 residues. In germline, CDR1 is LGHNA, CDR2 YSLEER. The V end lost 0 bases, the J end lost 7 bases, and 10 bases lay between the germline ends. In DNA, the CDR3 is TGCGCCAGCAGCCAAGATTGGGGAGGGAATTCACCCCTCCACTTT. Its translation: CASSQDWGGNSPLHF.

CDR3 in amino acids: CASSTNRAMQPQHF. The CDR3 coding sequence is TGTGCCAGCTCGACGAACAGGGCTATGCAGCCCCAGCATTTT. This rearrangement joins TRBV18 to TRBJ1-5, with D maybe TRBD1 (6 bases). Trimming shortened V by 6 bases and J by 7 bases, and 16 bases separated the two germline ends. This CDR3 contains 14 residues. Germline values: CDR1 KGHSH, CDR2 LQKENI.

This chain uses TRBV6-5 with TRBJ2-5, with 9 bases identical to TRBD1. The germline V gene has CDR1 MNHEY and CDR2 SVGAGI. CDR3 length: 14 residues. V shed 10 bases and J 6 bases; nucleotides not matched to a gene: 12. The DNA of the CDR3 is TGTGCCATCGCAACAGGGGGCGCTGTGAAGACCCAGTACTTC. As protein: CAIATGGAVKTQYF.

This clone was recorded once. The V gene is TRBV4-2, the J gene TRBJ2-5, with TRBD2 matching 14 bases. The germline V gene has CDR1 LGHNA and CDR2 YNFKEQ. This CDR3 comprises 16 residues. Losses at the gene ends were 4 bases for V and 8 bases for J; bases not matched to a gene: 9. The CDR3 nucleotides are TGTGCCAGCAGCCCCGGACTAGCGGGGGGCCAGGATACCCAGTACTTC. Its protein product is CASSPGLAGGQDTQYF.